Following are 18 T cell receptor beta chains from one sample sequenced in a study of blood T cell repertoires in COVID-19. This table comes from immunoSEQ multiplex PCR, and its TCRdb copy is limited to in-frame clones, with some not included. The table lists 15,000 or so clones, 83% of them singletons. Sequencing used peripheral blood. The receptor set was obtained from a woman aged 55 to 70 with acute or convalescent COVID-19.

This chain joins TRBV5-1 and TRBJ2-7; perhaps TRBD1 as D (5 bases). V was pared by 4 bases and J by 0 bases, with 17 bases between. This CDR3 contains 16 residues. Germline assignment: CDR1 SGHRS and CDR2 YFSETQ. DNA of the CDR3: TGCGCCAGCAGCCTTGACAGCCAGCCAAGCTCCTACGAGCAGTACTTC. This gives the protein CASSLDSQPSSYEQYF.

The chain couples TRBV19 to TRBJ2-7; D might be TRBD1 (6 bases). Germline-derived CDR1 and CDR2 are LNHDA and SQIVND (reference sequence). CDR3 length: 13 amino acids. V was trimmed by 4 bases and J by 3 bases, leaving 10 bases between them. The CDR3 reads CASSTGQIYEQYF. The CDR3 nucleotides read TGTGCCAGTAGTACCGGACAGATCTACGAGCAGTACTTC.

The chain uses TRBV5-1 and TRBJ1-1; a weak D match, TRBD1 (6 bases). The CDR3 length is 13 residues. CDR1 and CDR2 from the germline V gene are SGHRS and YFSETQ. Trimming cost V 4 bases and J 5 bases, with 12 bases left between them. The CDR3 protein is CASSVEGGTEAFF. The DNA of the CDR3 is TGCGCCAGCAGCGTTGAGGGGGGGACTGAAGCTTTCTTT.

This clone was observed a few times. The gene calls are TRBV29-1 and TRBJ2-7, with D hard to call. This CDR3 region has 12 residues. V was clipped by 6 bases and J by 4 bases, with 13 bases between them. Germline values: CDR1 SQVTM, CDR2 ANQGSEA. The DNA for the CDR3 is TGCAGCGTGACTGGATCCGGATACGAGCAGTACTTC. Amino acids: CSVTGSGYEQYF.

V and J are TRBV7-3 and TRBJ1-2; D gene unclear. Trimming pared 5 bases from V and 2 bases from J, leaving 9 bases between. The length of the CDR3 is 13 residues. CDR1 is SGHTA, CDR2 FQGTGA, per germline. The CDR3 DNA is TGTGCCAGCAGCGCGCAGGCAAACTATGGCTACACCTTC. Translated: CASSAQANYGYTF.

In this sample, this clone turned up once. V usage is TRBV7-9 and J usage is TRBJ1-4; D unresolved. Germline CDR1 reads SEHNR; CDR2 reads FQNEAQ (reference sequence). This CDR3 spans 15 amino acids. Trimming removed 7 bases from V and 6 bases from J, with 18 bases in between. DNA for the CDR3: TGTGCCAGCACCCTAAGTGGGTTGGAGGATGAAAAACTGTTTTTT. Protein sequence: CASTLSGLEDEKLFF.

This clone appeared a few times. The chain uses TRBV7-9 and TRBJ1-2; D perhaps matches TRBD1 (6 bases). The CDR3 spans 13 residues. Per germline, CDR1 SEHNR and CDR2 FQNEAQ (reference sequence). Trimming stripped 5 bases from V and 4 bases from J, with 11 bases between. CDR3 DNA: TGTGCCAGCAGCGTAGGACAGCTCTATGGCTACACCTTC. Its protein product is CASSVGQLYGYTF.

This chain joins TRBV3-1 (or the pseudogene TRBV3-2) and TRBJ2-1; tentatively, D is TRBD1 (5 bases). V was shortened by 1 base and J by 8 bases, with 9 bases between the two germline ends. Germline V CDR1 and CDR2: LGHDT, YNNKEL (reference sequence). The CDR3 runs 13 residues. CDR3: CASSQASGHEQFF. The CDR3 coding sequence is TGTGCCAGCAGCCAAGCTTCAGGGCATGAGCAGTTCTTC.

The rearrangement links TRBV10-1 to TRBJ2-4, with 9 bases matching TRBD1. Germline CDR1 reads WNHNN; CDR2 reads SYGVQD (reference sequence). There are 15 residues in the CDR3. After removal of 10 bases from V and 0 bases from J, the junction contained 7 bases not matched to a gene. This chain's CDR3 is CATQGAGLAKNIQYF. In DNA form, the CDR3 reads TGCGCCACACAGGGGGCGGGGCTAGCCAAAAACATTCAGTACTTC.

The chain joins TRBV7-6 to TRBJ1-6; 8 nucleotides line up with TRBD1. The germline V gene encodes CDR1 SGHVS and CDR2 FNYEAQ. V lost 1 base, J lost 3 bases, and 5 bases stayed unmatched. The CDR3 totals 17 residues. CDR3 coding DNA: TGTGCCAGCAGCTTAGATTCAGGGGGCAGCTATAATTCACCCCTCCACTTT. Its protein product is CASSLDSGGSYNSPLHF.

This rearrangement joins TRBV19 to TRBJ1-2, with D possibly matching TRBD1 (5 bases). This CDR3 contains 15 residues. CDR1 and CDR2 (germline): LNHDA, SQIVND (reference sequence). With 4 bases removed from V and 0 bases from J, the gap between germline ends came to 12 bases. This CDR3 is CASSTTGEANYGYTF. The CDR3 nucleotides are TGTGCCAGTAGTACGACGGGGGAAGCTAACTATGGCTACACCTTC.

The chain has TRBV7-9 and TRBJ2-3; 8 bases align to TRBD2. Germline assignment: CDR1 SEHNR and CDR2 FQNEAQ (reference sequence). The CDR3 is made up of 15 amino acids. J lost 4 bases, V lost 8 bases, and 11 bases had no gene match. CDR3 protein: CASGPSAGAADTQYF. CDR3 nucleotides: TGTGCCAGCGGACCTTCAGCGGGAGCTGCAGATACGCAGTATTTT.

This chain joins TRBV5-1 and TRBJ2-5, with D possibly TRBD2 on 6 matching bases. CDR3 size: 11 residues. Germline CDR1 is SGHRS and CDR2 is YFSETQ. The germline V and J ends were trimmed by 4 bases and 5 bases, with 6 bases remaining between them. The CDR3 sequence is CASSRGETQYF. In nucleotides, the CDR3 is TGCGCCAGCAGCCGGGGGGAGACCCAGTACTTC.

The chain recombines TRBV19 with TRBJ2-7; D not resolved. Trimming took 6 bases from V and 7 from J, leaving 10 bases between them. Germline lookup yields CDR1 LNHDA and CDR2 SQIVND (reference sequence). This CDR3 is 11 amino acids long. The CDR3 nucleotides read TGTGCCAGTAGCAACTCACGGGAGCAGTACTTC. Translating gives CASSNSREQYF. Full variable domain (remainder filled in from reference TRBV19 and TRBJ2-7): DGGITQSPKYLFRKEGQNVTLSCEQNLNHDAMYWYRQDPGQGLRLIYYSQIVNDFQKGDIAEGYSVSREKKESFPLTVTSAQKNPTAFYLCASSNSREQYFGPGTRLTVT.

The chain recombines TRBV4-3 with TRBJ2-7; 8 bases are shared with TRBD2. Trimming at V came to 1 base and at J to 2 bases, leaving 10 bases not matched to a gene. Germline lookup yields CDR1 LGHNA and CDR2 YSLEER. This CDR3 has 17 amino acids. CDR3 sequence: CASSQGAGLAGAYEQYF. The CDR3 DNA reads TGCGCCAGCAGCCAAGGTGCCGGGCTAGCGGGTGCCTACGAGCAGTACTTC.

This clone occurred once. V gene TRBV3-1 (or the pseudogene TRBV3-2) combines with J gene TRBJ2-1, with 11 bases that match TRBD2. With V trimmed by 4 bases and J by 3 bases, 5 bases remained unmatched. CDR1 is LGHDT, CDR2 YNNKEL, per germline (reference sequence). The length of the CDR3 is 16 residues. The CDR3 DNA is TGTGCCAGCAGCCTCTGGGGGACTAGCGGCTACAATGAGCAGTTCTTC. It codes for CASSLWGTSGYNEQFF.

V usage is TRBV5-1 and J usage is TRBJ2-1; 10 bases align to TRBD2. J was trimmed by 6 bases and V by 2 bases; bases with no gene match: 5. Germline V gene data show CDR1 as SGHRS and CDR2 as YFSETQ. The CDR3 extends over 15 amino acids. CDR3 nucleotides: TGCGCCAGCAGCTTAACTAGCGGGGTTAGCAATGAGCAGTTCTTC. Protein product: CASSLTSGVSNEQFF.

The chain couples TRBV11-3 to TRBJ2-1; 11 bases map to TRBD1. This CDR3 contains 15 residues. Looked up from germline, CDR1 is SGHNT and CDR2 is YENEEA. Germline trimming cut 3 bases from V and 9 bases from J; bases unmatched to any gene: 7. CDR3 DNA: TGTGCCAGCAGCTTGCGGGACAGGGGGTTGGGTGAGCAGTTCTTC. Translating it yields CASSLRDRGLGEQFF. The variable domain in full, with the rest retrieved from reference TRBV11-3 and TRBJ2-1, is EAGVVQSPRYKIIEKKQPVAFWCNPISGHNTLYWYLQNLGQGPELLIRYENEEAVDDSQLPKDRFSAERLKGVDSTLKIQPAELGDSAVYLCASSLRDRGLGEQFFGPGTRLTVL.